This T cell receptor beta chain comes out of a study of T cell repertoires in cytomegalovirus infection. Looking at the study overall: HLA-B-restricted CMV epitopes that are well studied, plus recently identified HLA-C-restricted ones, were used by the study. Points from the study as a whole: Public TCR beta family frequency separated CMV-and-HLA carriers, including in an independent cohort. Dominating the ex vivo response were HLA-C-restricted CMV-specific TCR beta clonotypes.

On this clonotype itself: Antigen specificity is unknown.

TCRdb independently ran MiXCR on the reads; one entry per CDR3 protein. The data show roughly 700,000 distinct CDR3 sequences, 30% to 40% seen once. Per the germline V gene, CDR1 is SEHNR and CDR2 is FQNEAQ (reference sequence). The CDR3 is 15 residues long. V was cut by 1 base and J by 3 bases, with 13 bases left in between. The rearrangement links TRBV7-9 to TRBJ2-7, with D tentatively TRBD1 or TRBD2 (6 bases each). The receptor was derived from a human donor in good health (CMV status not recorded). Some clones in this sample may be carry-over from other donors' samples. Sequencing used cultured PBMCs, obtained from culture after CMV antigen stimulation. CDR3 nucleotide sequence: TGTGCCAGCAGCTTAGGTTGGGGGGCAGACTACGAGCAGTACTTC. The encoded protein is CASSLGWGADYEQYF. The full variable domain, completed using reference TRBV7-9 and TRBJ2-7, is DTGVSQNPRHKITKRGQNVTFRCDPISEHNRLYWYRQTLGQGPEFLTYFQNEAQLEKSRLLSDRFSAERPKGSFSTLEIQRTEQGDSAMYLCASSLGWGADYEQYFGPGTRLTVT.